The present T cell receptor (beta chain) was sequenced within a study of T cell responses to AZD1222 COVID-19 vaccine. Study findings and constraints: It should be noted that donors were predominantly white British and more often female, and clonal diversity was possibly underestimated. When two AZD1222 doses had been given, Spike-specific TCR breadth and depth rose. Reportedly, nearly half of unique spike TCRs recognized epitopes outside B.1.351/B.1.1.7 mutations.

The assay was immunoSEQ multiplex PCR, and TCRdb's table has in-frame clones only and misses some. The table includes 170,000 or so clones, 90% detected once. The CDR3 sequence is 15 residues long. Germline CDR1 is LGHNA and CDR2 is YNFKEQ. V was shortened by 0 bases and J by 5 bases, with 8 bases between the two germline ends. With respect to this clone: The antigen remains undetermined.

This TCR derives from an adult in good health. The genes are TRBV4-2 and TRBJ1-6; D perhaps matches TRBD1 (5 bases). The starting material was peripheral blood, obtained on day 0 of AZD1222 vaccination. Here the CDR3 DNA reads TGTGCCAGCAGCCAAGACCAGGACAATAATTCACCCCTCCACTTT. Amino acids: CASSQDQDNNSPLHF.